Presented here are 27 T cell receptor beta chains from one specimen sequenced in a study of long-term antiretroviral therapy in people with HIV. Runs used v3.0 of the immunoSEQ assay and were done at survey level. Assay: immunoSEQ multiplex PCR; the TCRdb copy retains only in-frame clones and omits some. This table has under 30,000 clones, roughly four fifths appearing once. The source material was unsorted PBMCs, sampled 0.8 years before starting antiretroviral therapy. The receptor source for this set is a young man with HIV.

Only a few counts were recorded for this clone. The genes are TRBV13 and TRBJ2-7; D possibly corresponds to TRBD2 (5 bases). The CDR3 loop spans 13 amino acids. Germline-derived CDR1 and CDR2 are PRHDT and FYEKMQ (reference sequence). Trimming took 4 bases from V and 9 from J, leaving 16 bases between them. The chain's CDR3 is CASSSGSGNGQYF. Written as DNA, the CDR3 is TGTGCCAGCAGCTCTGGGAGTGGGAACGGGCAGTACTTC.

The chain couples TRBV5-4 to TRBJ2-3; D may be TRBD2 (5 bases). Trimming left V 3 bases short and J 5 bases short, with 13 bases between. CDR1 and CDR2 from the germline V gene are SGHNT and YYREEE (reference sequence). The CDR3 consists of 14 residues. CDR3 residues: CASSWGRERDTQYF. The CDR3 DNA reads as TGTGCCAGCAGCTGGGGTAGGGAGCGAGATACGCAGTATTTT. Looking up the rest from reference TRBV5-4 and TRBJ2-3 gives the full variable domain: ETGVTQSPTHLIKTRGQQVTLRCSSQSGHNTVSWYQQALGQGPQFIFQYYREEENGRGNFPPRFSGLQFPNYSSELNVNALELDDSALYLCASSWGRERDTQYFGPGTRLTVL.

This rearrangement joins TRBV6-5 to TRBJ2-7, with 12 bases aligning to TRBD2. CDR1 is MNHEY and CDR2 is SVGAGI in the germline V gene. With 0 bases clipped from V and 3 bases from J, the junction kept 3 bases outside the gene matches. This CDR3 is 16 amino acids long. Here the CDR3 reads CASSYSLAGGFYEQYF. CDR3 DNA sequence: TGTGCCAGCAGTTACTCACTAGCGGGGGGTTTCTACGAGCAGTACTTC.

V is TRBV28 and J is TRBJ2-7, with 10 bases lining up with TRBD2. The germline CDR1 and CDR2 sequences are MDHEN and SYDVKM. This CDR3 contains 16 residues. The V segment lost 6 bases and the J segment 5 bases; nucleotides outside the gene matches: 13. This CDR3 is CASSPLSGTSVNEQYF. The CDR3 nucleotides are TGTGCCAGCAGCCCACTTTCCGGGACTAGCGTCAACGAGCAGTACTTC. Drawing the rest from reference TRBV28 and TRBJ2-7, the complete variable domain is DVKVTQSSRYLVKRTGEKVFLECVQDMDHENMFWYRQDPGLGLRLIYFSYDVKMKEKGDIPEGYSVSREKKERFSLILESASTNQTSMYLCASSPLSGTSVNEQYFGPGTRLTVT.

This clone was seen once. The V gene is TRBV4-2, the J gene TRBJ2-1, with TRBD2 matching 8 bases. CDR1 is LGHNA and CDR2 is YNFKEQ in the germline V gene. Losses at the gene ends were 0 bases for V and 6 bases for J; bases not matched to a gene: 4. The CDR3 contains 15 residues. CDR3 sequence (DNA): TGTGCCAGCAGCCAAGAACTAGCGGCCTCCAATGAGCAGTTCTTC. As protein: CASSQELAASNEQFF.

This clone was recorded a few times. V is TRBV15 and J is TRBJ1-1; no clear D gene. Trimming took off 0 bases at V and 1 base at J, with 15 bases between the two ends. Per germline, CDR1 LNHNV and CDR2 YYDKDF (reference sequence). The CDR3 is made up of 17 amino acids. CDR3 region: CATSRDTSGSRNTEAFF. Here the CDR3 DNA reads TGTGCCACCAGCAGAGATACTTCGGGGAGTAGGAACACTGAAGCTTTCTTT. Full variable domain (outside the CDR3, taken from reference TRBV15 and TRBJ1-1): DAMVIQNPRYQVTQFGKPVTLSCSQTLNHNVMYWYQQKSSQAPKLLFHYYDKDFNNEADTPDNFQSRRPNTSFCFLDIRSPGLGDTAMYLCATSRDTSGSRNTEAFFGQGTRLTVV.

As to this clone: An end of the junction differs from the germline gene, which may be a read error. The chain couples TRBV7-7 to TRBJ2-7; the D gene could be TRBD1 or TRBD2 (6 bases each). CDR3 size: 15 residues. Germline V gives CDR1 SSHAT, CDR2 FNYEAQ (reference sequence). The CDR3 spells CASSLQAEGAYEQYF. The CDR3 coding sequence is TGTGCTAGCAGCTTACAGGCGGAGGGGGCCTACGAGCAGTACTTC.

CDR3: CASSPRTSGRTGLRPEKLFF. CDR3 DNA sequence: TGTGCCAGCTCACCACGAACAAGTGGAAGGACGGGCCTACGACCTGAAAAACTGTTTTTT. The V call is TRBV18, the J call TRBJ1-4; D unclear. Trimming cost V 1 base and J 7 bases, with 28 bases left between them. CDR3 length equals 20 residues. Looked up from germline, CDR1 is KGHSH and CDR2 is LQKENI. Full variable domain (rest looked up from reference TRBV18 and TRBJ1-4): NAGVMQNPRHLVRRRGQEARLRCSPMKGHSHVYWYRQLPEEGLKFMVYLQKENIIDESGMPKERFSAEFPKEGPSILRIQQVVRGDSAAYFCASSPRTSGRTGLRPEKLFFGSGTQLSVL.

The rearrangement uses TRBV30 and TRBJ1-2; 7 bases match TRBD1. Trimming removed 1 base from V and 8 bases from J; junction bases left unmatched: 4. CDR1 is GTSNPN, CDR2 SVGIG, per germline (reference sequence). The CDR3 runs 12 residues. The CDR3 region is CAWSGGTEGYTF. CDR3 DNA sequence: TGTGCCTGGAGTGGGGGGACAGAAGGCTACACCTTC.

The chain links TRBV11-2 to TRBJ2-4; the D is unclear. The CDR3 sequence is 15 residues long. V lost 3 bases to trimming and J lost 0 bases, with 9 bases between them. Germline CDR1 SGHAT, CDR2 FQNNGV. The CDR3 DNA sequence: TGTGCCAGCAGCTTGAGACCTCTAGCCAAAAACATTCAGTACTTC. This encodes CASSLRPLAKNIQYF.

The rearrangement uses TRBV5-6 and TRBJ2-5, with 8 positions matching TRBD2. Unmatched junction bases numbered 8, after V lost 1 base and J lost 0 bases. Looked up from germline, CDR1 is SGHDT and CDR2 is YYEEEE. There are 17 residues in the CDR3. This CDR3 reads CASSLFGASGYQETQYF. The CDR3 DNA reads TGTGCCAGCAGCTTGTTTGGGGCTAGCGGGTACCAAGAGACCCAGTACTTC.

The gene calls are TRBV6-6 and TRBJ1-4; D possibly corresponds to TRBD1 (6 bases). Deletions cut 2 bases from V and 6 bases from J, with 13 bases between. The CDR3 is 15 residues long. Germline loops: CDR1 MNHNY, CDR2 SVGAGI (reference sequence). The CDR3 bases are TGTGCCAGCAGTTACCCTCCGGGGGCGGATGAAAAACTGTTTTTT. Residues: CASSYPPGADEKLFF.

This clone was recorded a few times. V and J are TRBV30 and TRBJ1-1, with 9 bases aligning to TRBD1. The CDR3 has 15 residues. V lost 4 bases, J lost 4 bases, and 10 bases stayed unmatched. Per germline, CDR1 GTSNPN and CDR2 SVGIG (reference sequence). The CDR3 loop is CAWKGQGIGGTEAFF. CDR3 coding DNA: TGTGCCTGGAAAGGACAGGGGATTGGGGGCACTGAAGCTTTCTTT.

The CDR3 region is CASSDREPDDEQFF. CDR3 bases: TGCGCCAGCAGCGACCGGGAACCAGACGATGAGCAGTTCTTC. The V call is TRBV10-1, the J call TRBJ2-1; D might be TRBD2 (5 bases). The V and J ends lost 6 bases and 8 bases respectively, with 17 bases between them. There are 14 residues in the CDR3. Germline V gene lookup returns CDR1 WNHNN and CDR2 SYGVQD (reference sequence).

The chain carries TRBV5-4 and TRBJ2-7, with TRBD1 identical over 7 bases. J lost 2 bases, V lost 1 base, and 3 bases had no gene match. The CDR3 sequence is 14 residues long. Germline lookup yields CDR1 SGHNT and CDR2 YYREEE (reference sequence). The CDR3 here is CASSLQTGTYEQYF. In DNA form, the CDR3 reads TGTGCCAGCAGCTTGCAGACAGGGACCTACGAGCAGTACTTC.

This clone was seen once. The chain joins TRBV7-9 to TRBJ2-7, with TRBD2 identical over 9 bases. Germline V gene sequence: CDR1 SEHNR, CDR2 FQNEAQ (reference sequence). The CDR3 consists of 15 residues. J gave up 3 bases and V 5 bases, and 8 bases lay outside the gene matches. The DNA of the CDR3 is TGTGCCAGCAGCCCCCTGACTAGCGGACGCTACGAGCAGTACTTC. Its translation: CASSPLTSGRYEQYF.

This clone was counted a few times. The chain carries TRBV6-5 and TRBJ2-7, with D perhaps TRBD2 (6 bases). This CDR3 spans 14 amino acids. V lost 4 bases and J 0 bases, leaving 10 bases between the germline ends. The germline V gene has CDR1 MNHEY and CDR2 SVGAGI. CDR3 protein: CASSFSGSSYEQYF. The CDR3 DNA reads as TGTGCCAGCAGTTTTAGCGGTAGCTCCTACGAGCAGTACTTC.

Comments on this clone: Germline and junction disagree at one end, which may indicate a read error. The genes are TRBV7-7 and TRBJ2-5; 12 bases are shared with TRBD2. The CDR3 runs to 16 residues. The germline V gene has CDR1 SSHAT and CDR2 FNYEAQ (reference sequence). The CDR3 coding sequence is TGTGCTAGCAGCTCCGGACTAGCGGGGAGTTGGGAGACCCAGTACTTC. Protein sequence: CASSSGLAGSWETQYF.

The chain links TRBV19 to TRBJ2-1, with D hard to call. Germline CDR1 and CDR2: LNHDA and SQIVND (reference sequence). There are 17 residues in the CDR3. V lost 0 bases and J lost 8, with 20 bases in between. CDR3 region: CASSIDASGRVVDEQFF. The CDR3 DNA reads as TGTGCCAGTAGTATAGATGCATCTGGCCGAGTGGTGGATGAGCAGTTCTTC.

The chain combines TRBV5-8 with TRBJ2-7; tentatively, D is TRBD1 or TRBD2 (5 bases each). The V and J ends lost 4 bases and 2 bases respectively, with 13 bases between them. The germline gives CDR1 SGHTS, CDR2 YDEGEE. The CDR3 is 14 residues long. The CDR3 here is CASSGGGGTYEQYF. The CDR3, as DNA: TGTGCCAGCAGCGGGGGTGGCGGTACCTACGAGCAGTACTTC.

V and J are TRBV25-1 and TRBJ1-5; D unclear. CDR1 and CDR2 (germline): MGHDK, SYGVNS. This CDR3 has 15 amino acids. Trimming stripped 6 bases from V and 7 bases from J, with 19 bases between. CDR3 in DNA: TGTGCCAGCAGCCCCGCGGATAAGGTTGGGCAGCCCCAGCATTTT. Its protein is CASSPADKVGQPQHF. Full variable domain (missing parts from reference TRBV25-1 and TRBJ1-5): EADIYQTPRYLVIGTGKKITLECSQTMGHDKMYWYQQDPGMELHLIHYSYGVNSTEKGDLSSESTVSRIRTEHFPLTLESARPSHTSQYLCASSPADKVGQPQHFGDGTRLSIL.

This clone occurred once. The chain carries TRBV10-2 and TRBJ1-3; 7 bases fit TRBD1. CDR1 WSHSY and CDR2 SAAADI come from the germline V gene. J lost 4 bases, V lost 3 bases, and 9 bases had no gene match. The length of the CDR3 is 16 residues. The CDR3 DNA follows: TGCGCCAGCAGTGATCTTCTAGGGGGCGAAGGAAACACCATATATTTT. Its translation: CASSDLLGGEGNTIYF.

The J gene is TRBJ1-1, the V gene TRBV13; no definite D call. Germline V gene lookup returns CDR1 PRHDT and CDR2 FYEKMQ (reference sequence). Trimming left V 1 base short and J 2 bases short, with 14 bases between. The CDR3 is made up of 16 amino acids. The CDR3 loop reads CASSLVGRLLNTEAFF. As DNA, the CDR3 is TGTGCCAGCAGCTTAGTAGGTAGGCTCCTAAACACTGAAGCTTTCTTT.

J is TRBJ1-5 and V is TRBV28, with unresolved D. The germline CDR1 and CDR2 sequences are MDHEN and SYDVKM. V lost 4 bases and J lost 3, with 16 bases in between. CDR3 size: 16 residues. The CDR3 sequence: CASSWSKLTHNQPQHF. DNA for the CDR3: TGTGCCAGCAGTTGGTCAAAATTGACCCACAATCAGCCCCAGCATTTT.

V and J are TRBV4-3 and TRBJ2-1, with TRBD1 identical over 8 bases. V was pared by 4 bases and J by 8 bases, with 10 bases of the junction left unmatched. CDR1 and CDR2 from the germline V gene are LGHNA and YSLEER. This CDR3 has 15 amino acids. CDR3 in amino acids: CASSPRDRQYYEQFF. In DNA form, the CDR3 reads TGCGCCAGCAGCCCCCGGGACAGGCAATATTATGAGCAGTTCTTC.

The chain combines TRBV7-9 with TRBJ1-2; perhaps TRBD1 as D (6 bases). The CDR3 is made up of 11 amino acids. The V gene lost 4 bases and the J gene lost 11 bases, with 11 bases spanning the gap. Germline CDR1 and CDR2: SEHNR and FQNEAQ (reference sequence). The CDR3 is CASSSGGQYTF. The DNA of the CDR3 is TGTGCCAGCAGCTCCGGGGGGCAGTACACCTTC.

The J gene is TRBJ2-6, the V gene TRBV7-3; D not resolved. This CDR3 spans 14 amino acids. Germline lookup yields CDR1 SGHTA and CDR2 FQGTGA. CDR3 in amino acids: CAPSGRSGANVLTF. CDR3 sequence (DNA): TGTGCACCCTCCGGTCGCTCTGGGGCCAACGTCCTGACTTTC.